Here is one T cell receptor (beta chain) with its context. Germline V gene data show CDR1 as MNHEY and CDR2 as SVGAGI. The CDR3 runs to 16 residues. This specimen comes from a study of T cells expressing NK-cell markers. For the study at large: Source material for TCR beta repertoires consisted of sorted CD3+CD56+NKG2C+, CD3+CD56+NKG2C- and CD3+CD56-NKG2C+ T cells.

The TCR beta cDNA came from 5'RACE template switching with UMIs. TCRdb re-called the 5' RACE reads and catalogs CDR3 proteins one per entry, DNA excluded. The repertoire table contains fewer than 550,000 distinct CDR3 sequences. Specimen: blood T cells: a sorted CD56 or NKG2C T cell subset, CD4+ or CD8+ T cells, or bulk PBMC T cells (not recorded which). The sequence derives from a woman aged 45-65 years in good health. The chain couples TRBV6-5 to TRBJ2-2; TCRdb designates TRBD1, a call that cannot be tested without DNA. This chain's CDR3 is CASSSYRGLRTGELFF.